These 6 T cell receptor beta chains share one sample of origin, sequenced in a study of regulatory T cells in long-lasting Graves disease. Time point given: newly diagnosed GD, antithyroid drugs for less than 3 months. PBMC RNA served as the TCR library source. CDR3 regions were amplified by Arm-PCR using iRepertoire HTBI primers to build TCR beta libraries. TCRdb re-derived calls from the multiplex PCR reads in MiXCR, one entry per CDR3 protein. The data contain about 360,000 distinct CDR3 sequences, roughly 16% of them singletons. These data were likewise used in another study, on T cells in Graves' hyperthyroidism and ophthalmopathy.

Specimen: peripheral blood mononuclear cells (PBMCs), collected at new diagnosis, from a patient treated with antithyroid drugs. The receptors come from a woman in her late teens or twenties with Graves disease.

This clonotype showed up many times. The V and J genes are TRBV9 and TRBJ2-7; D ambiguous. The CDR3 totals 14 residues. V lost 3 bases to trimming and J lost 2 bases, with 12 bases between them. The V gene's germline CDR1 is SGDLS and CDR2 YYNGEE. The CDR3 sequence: CASSENSRPYEQYF. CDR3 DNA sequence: TGTGCCAGCAGCGAGAACAGCCGCCCCTACGAGCAGTACTTC.

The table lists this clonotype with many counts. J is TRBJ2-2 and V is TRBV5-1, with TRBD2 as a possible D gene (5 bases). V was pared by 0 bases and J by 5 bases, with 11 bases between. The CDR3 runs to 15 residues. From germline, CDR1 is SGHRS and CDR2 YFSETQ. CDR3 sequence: CASSLVTSGTGELFF. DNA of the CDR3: TGCGCCAGCAGCTTGGTAACATCGGGGACCGGGGAGCTGTTTTTT.

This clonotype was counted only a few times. The CDR3 protein is CASSLDGLGGTFYNEQFF. Here the CDR3 DNA reads TGTGCCAGCAGCTTAGATGGGCTCGGAGGGACCTTCTACAATGAGCAGTTCTTC. The gene calls are TRBV7-9 and TRBJ2-1, with D possibly TRBD2 on 6 matching bases. The V end lost 1 base, the J end lost 3 bases, and 19 bases lay between the germline ends. Germline V gives CDR1 SEHNR, CDR2 FQNEAQ (reference sequence). This CDR3 region has 18 residues.

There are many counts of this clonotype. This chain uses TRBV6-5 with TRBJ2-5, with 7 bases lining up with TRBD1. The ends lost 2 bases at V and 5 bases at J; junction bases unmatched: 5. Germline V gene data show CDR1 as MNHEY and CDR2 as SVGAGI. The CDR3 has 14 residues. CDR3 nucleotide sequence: TGTGCCAGCAGTTACCCCAGGGGGTACGAGACCCAGTACTTC. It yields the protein CASSYPRGYETQYF.

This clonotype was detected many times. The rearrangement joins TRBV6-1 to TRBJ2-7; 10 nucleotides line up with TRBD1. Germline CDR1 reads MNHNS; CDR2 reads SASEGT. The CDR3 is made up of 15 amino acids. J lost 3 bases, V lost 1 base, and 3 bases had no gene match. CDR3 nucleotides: TGTGCCAGCAGTGAAGGGGGACAGGGGATCTACGAGCAGTACTTC. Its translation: CASSEGGQGIYEQYF.

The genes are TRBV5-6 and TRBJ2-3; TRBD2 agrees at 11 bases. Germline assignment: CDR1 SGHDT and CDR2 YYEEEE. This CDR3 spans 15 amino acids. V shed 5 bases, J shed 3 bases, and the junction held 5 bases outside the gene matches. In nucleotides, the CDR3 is TGTGCCAGCAGTCCGGGACTAGCGGTGACAGATACGCAGTATTTT. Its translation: CASSPGLAVTDTQYF.